This T cell receptor beta chain was observed in a study of CD8 T cells in Susac syndrome. Regarding the study as a whole: The study recognized that the number of individuals in its TCR sequencing and HLA analysis was relatively small.

CDR3 length: 13 amino acids. Trimming took 5 bases from V and 3 from J, leaving 11 bases between them. Germline assignment: CDR1 DFQATT and CDR2 SNEGSKA (reference sequence). The authors reverse transcribed roughly 0.5 to 1 ug RNA with random hexamers. Amplification of TCR beta CDR3 was carried out by immunoSEQ multiplex PCR, which covered 54 Vbeta and 13 Jbeta segments. Each CDR3 protein gets one entry after TCRdb re-called the immunoSEQ multiplex PCR reads with MiXCR. The data show some 300,000 distinct CDR3 sequences, 70% to 90% seen once. The sequenced target, TCR beta, came from blood CD8+ and CD4+ T cells. The multiple sclerosis control cohort comprised treatment-naive individuals presenting with stable or active relapsing-remitting disease. Details on this clonotype: The antigen is unknown.

V gene TRBV20-1 combines with J gene TRBJ2-1; D possibly corresponds to TRBD2 (6 bases). The sequence came from a human donor with multiple sclerosis. The sample taken for sequencing was CD8+ T cells from PBMCs. The CDR3 DNA sequence: TGCAGTGCTCAGCGGGTATACTACAATGAGCAGTTCTTC. It specifies CSAQRVYYNEQFF.